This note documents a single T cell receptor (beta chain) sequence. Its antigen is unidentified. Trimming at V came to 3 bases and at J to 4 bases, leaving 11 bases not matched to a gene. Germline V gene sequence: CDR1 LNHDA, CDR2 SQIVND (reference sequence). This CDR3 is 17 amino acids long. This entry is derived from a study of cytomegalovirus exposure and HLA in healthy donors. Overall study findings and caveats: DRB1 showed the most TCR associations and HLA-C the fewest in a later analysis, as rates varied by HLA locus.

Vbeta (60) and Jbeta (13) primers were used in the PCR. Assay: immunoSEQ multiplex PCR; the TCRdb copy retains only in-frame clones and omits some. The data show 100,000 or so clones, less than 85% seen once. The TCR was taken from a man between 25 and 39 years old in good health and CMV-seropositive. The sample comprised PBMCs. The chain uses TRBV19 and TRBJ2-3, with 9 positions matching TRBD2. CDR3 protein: CASSMRVAGAWADTQYF. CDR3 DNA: TGTGCCAGTAGTATGCGGGTAGCGGGAGCGTGGGCAGATACGCAGTATTTT.